The sequence of this T cell receptor (beta chain) was determined in a study of cytomegalovirus exposure and HLA in healthy donors. Notes on the study in general: Among TCR beta chains, those listed as cytomegalovirus-associated numbered fewer than 200.

On this clone itself: Antigen specificity is unknown.

Sequencing used immunoSEQ multiplex PCR; TCRdb keeps in-frame clones, though not all of them. This sample has about 82,000 clones; 90% to 95% occur once, and the top ten carry roughly 0.62%. The CDR3 runs to 14 residues. V lost 3 bases and J 2 bases, leaving 11 bases between the germline ends. The germline CDR1 and CDR2 sequences are SGHRS and YFSETQ. The chain links TRBV5-1 to TRBJ1-2; D is undetermined. Sequencing was carried out using PBMCs. This TCR was sampled from a man in his late teens or twenties in good health and CMV-seronegative. CDR3 in DNA: TGCGCCAGCAGCTCCCGGGGTGAAAACTATGGCTACACCTTC. This sequence encodes CASSSRGENYGYTF.